The 20 T cell receptor beta chains below all came from one sample that was sequenced in a study of graft-versus-host responses after intestinal transplantation. No antigen is known for these receptors. The table came from immunoSEQ multiplex PCR; TCRdb's copy has only in-frame clones and leaves some out. The sample contains about 78,000 clones, nearly 90% of which appear only once. The source was unstimulated CD8+ T cells sorted from spleen or lymph node cells, collected before transplant. The receptors originated from a human donor who was the organ donor for an intestinal transplant.

The chain uses TRBV6-6 and TRBJ2-1, with TRBD2 matching over 8 bases. V lost 0 bases to trimming and J lost 8 bases; unmatched junction nucleotides: 6. The CDR3 is made up of 15 amino acids. Germline V CDR1 and CDR2: MNHNY, SVGAGI (reference sequence). The CDR3 coding sequence is TGTGCCAGCAGTTACTCCCCGGGGGGGCCCGATGAGCAGTTCTTC. It yields the protein CASSYSPGGPDEQFF.

V and J are TRBV19 and TRBJ1-6; D unclear. Germline lookup yields CDR1 LNHDA and CDR2 SQIVND (reference sequence). The CDR3 extends over 13 amino acids. The ends were cut back, 8 bases at V and 0 bases at J, with 5 bases in the middle. CDR3 loop: CASLSSYNSPLHF. CDR3 coding DNA: TGTGCCAGTCTGAGCTCCTATAATTCACCCCTCCACTTT.

V gene TRBV11-2 combines with J gene TRBJ2-5; D possibly corresponds to TRBD2 (6 bases). Germline lookup yields CDR1 SGHAT and CDR2 FQNNGV. CDR3 length equals 15 residues. Trimming stripped 0 bases from V and 5 bases from J, with 13 bases between. The CDR3 sequence: CASSLDTSYYETQYF. The CDR3 nucleotides are TGTGCCAGCAGCTTAGATACTAGCTATTATGAGACCCAGTACTTC.

The chain combines TRBV9 with TRBJ2-1; D not resolved. Trimming stripped 0 bases from V and 4 bases from J, with 11 bases between. The CDR3 totals 15 residues. Germline CDR1 and CDR2: SGDLS and YYNGEE. For the CDR3, the DNA is TGTGCCAGCAGCGTAGGCTTTTATCGGTACAATGAGCAGTTCTTC. Amino acids: CASSVGFYRYNEQFF.

A single count supports this clone. The chain joins TRBV6-1 to TRBJ2-1, with D unresolved. The V gene's germline CDR1 is MNHNS and CDR2 SASEGT. With 1 base removed from V and 5 bases from J, the gap between germline ends came to 12 bases. The CDR3 extends over 15 amino acids. The CDR3 region is CASSEVERGDNEQFF. CDR3 nucleotides: TGTGCCAGCAGTGAAGTTGAGCGCGGCGACAATGAGCAGTTCTTC.

The count of this clone is one. The chain joins TRBV6-1 to TRBJ1-1, with D possibly TRBD1 on 5 matching bases. V shed 8 bases and J shed 5 bases, with 15 bases lying between them. The CDR3 is made up of 13 amino acids. The germline CDR1 and CDR2 sequences are MNHNS and SASEGT. Written as DNA, the CDR3 is TGTGCCAGCGACCCAAGGGGTTGGACTGAAGCTTTCTTT. Translation: CASDPRGWTEAFF.

V gene TRBV7-2 combines with J gene TRBJ1-5; the match to TRBD1 covers 7 bases. CDR3 size: 16 residues. V shed 6 bases and J 2 bases; nucleotides not matched to a gene: 10. The germline V gene has CDR1 SGHTA and CDR2 FQGNSA. The CDR3 sequence is CASSQTGWRGNQPQHF. CDR3 bases: TGTGCCAGCAGTCAGACAGGGTGGAGGGGCAATCAGCCCCAGCATTTT. Full variable domain (rest looked up from reference TRBV7-2 and TRBJ1-5): GAGVSQSPSNKVTEKGKDVELRCDPISGHTALYWYRQSLGQGLEFLIYFQGNSAPDKSGLPSDRFSAERTGGSVSTLTIQRTQQEDSAVYLCASSQTGWRGNQPQHFGDGTRLSIL.

The chain recombines TRBV27 with TRBJ2-6; D remains unclear. The germline V and J ends were trimmed by 6 bases and 4 bases, with 10 bases remaining between them. Germline-derived CDR1 and CDR2 are MNHEY and SMNVEV (reference sequence). This CDR3 comprises 14 residues. CDR3 nucleotides: TGTGCCAGCAGCCATTCGGTCGGGGCCAACGTCCTGACTTTC. Amino acid sequence: CASSHSVGANVLTF.

This sequence joins TRBV7-9 and TRBJ2-5, with D tentatively TRBD2 (6 bases). The CDR3 length is 15 residues. Trimming shortened V by 4 bases and J by 4 bases, and 16 bases separated the two germline ends. Germline CDR1 and CDR2: SEHNR and FQNEAQ (reference sequence). CDR3 sequence: CASSSPGGMIETQYF. The CDR3 DNA reads TGTGCCAGCAGCTCCCCCGGGGGAATGATAGAGACCCAGTACTTC.

This clone was detected once. This chain links TRBV27 with TRBJ1-1; the D gene is possibly TRBD1 (5 bases). V lost 6 bases and J 4 bases, leaving 9 bases between the germline ends. Germline assignment: CDR1 MNHEY and CDR2 SMNVEV (reference sequence). The CDR3 has 12 residues. CDR3 sequence reads: CASRRGGTEAFF. The CDR3 DNA reads TGTGCCAGCAGAAGGGGTGGCACTGAAGCTTTCTTT.

This chain links TRBV6-5 with TRBJ1-6, with 7 bases identical to TRBD1. Germline assignment: CDR1 MNHEY and CDR2 SVGAGI. The trim removed 10 bases at V and 2 bases at J, leaving 8 bases unmatched. The CDR3 length is 15 residues. CDR3 region: CATLKGQTYNSPLHF. CDR3 nucleotides: TGTGCCACCCTAAAGGGACAGACCTATAATTCACCCCTCCACTTT.

V is TRBV6-1 and J is TRBJ2-7; a possible D gene is TRBD2 (6 bases). V was trimmed by 5 bases and J by 4 bases, leaving 15 bases between them. Germline assignment: CDR1 MNHNS and CDR2 SASEGT. The CDR3 runs 14 residues. Written as DNA, the CDR3 is TGTGCCAGCAGTATCACAGCGGAGGGGTACGAGCAGTACGTC. Translated, it gives CASSITAEGYEQYV.

The chain joins TRBV28 to TRBJ1-5, with TRBD1 matching 10 bases. The CDR3 length is 16 residues. Germline V CDR1 and CDR2: MDHEN, SYDVKM. V lost 3 bases to trimming and J lost 1 base; unmatched junction nucleotides: 3. The CDR3 DNA is TGTGCCAGCAGTTTCGGACAGGGGGGGAGCAATCAGCCCCAGCATTTT. Translation: CASSFGQGGSNQPQHF.

The chain employs TRBV5-6 and TRBJ1-1, with D tentatively TRBD1 (5 bases). Trimming took 0 bases from V and 9 from J, leaving 15 bases between them. CDR3 length: 14 residues. Germline loops: CDR1 SGHDT, CDR2 YYEEEE. CDR3 amino acids: CASSLGDGEGKAFF. The CDR3 DNA sequence: TGTGCCAGCAGCTTGGGGGATGGGGAGGGGAAAGCTTTCTTT.

In its sample, this clone was seen a few times. The gene calls are TRBV7-9 and TRBJ1-2, with 8 bases aligning to TRBD1. The CDR3 is 14 amino acids. With V trimmed by 3 bases and J by 8 bases, 8 bases remained unmatched. Germline lookup yields CDR1 SEHNR and CDR2 FQNEAQ (reference sequence). CDR3 in amino acids: CASSFEDRAGGYTF. The CDR3 DNA sequence: TGTGCCAGCAGCTTTGAGGACAGGGCCGGGGGCTACACCTTC.

In this sample, this clone turned up a few times. The chain couples TRBV27 to TRBJ2-1, with 8 bases fitting TRBD2. The CDR3 is 14 residues long. V gave up 3 bases and J gave up 9 bases; unmatched junction bases: 7. From germline, CDR1 is MNHEY and CDR2 SMNVEV (reference sequence). CDR3 protein: CASSLVAGRVEQFF. The DNA for the CDR3 is TGTGCCAGCAGTTTGGTAGCGGGGAGGGTTGAGCAGTTCTTC.

This clone was detected once. CDR3 sequence reads: CASSNPGVYTDTQYF. In nucleotides, the CDR3 is TGTGCCAGCAGCAACCCAGGGGTCTACACAGATACGCAGTATTTT. This rearrangement joins TRBV7-9 to TRBJ2-3, with a possible D match to TRBD1 (6 bases). The CDR3 is 15 residues long. V lost 5 bases and J 2 bases, leaving 14 bases between the germline ends. From germline, CDR1 is SEHNR and CDR2 FQNEAQ (reference sequence).

The chain carries TRBV13 and TRBJ2-1; D is uncertain. The CDR3 totals 14 residues. Germline V gene lookup returns CDR1 PRHDT and CDR2 FYEKMQ (reference sequence). V shed 1 base and J shed 6 bases, with 10 bases lying between them. The CDR3 nucleotides read TGTGCCAGCAGCTTAGCAGATATACGCAATGAGCAGTTCTTC. Translation: CASSLADIRNEQFF.

The chain joins TRBV6-5 to TRBJ1-2, with 7 nucleotides matching TRBD1. The CDR3 totals 15 residues. The V gene's germline CDR1 is MNHEY and CDR2 SVGAGI. V trimming: 2 bases; J trimming: 4 bases; junction bases outside the gene matches: 7. The CDR3 here is CASSYPTGPPYGYTF. CDR3 DNA sequence: TGTGCCAGCAGTTACCCGACAGGGCCCCCCTATGGCTACACCTTC.

V is TRBV27 and J is TRBJ2-1, with 9 bases aligning to TRBD2. CDR3 size: 16 residues. Germline assignment: CDR1 MNHEY and CDR2 SMNVEV (reference sequence). V lost 5 bases to trimming and J lost 7 bases; unmatched junction nucleotides: 12. CDR3: CASSPEGRGGRNEQFF. The CDR3 DNA sequence: TGTGCCAGCAGTCCCGAGGGGCGGGGGGGCCGGAATGAGCAGTTCTTC.